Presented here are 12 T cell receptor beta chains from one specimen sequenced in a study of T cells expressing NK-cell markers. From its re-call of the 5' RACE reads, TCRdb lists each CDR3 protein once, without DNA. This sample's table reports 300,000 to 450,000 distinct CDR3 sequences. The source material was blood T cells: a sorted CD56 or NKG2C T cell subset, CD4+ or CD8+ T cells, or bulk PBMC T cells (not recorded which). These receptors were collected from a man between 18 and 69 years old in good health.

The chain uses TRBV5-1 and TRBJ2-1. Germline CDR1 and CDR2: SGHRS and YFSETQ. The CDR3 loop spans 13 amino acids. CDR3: CASSLGSYNEQFF.

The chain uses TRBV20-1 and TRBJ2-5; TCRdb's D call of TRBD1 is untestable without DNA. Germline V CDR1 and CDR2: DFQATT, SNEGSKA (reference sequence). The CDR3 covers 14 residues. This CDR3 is CSASRGGVKETQYF.

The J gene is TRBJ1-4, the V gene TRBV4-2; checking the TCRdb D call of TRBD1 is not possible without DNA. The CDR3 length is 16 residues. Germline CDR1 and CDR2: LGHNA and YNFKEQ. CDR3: CASSRTGGRTNEKLFF.

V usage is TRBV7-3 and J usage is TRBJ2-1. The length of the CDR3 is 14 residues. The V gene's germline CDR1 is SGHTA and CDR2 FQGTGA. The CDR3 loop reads CASSLRSGTNEQFF.

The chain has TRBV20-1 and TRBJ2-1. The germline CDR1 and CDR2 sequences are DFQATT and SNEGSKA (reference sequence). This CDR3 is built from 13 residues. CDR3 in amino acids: CSARDGTYNEQFF.

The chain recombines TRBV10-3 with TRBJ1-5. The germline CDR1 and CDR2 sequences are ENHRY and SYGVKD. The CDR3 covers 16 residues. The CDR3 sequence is CAISGGSGASNQPQHF.

Here the CDR3 reads CASSSQGAMPTGELFF. This chain joins TRBV7-9 and TRBJ2-2; TCRdb picks TRBD1, but there is no DNA to check that call. The CDR3 has 16 amino acids. Germline V gene sequence: CDR1 SEHNR, CDR2 FQNEAQ (reference sequence).

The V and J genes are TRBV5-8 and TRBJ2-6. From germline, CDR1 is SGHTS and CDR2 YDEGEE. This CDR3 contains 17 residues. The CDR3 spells CASSLRWYRSGANVLTF.

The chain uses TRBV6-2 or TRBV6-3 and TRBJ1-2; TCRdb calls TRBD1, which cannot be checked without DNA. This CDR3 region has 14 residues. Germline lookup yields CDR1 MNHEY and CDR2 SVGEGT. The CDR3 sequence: CASRPSRTQGGYTF.

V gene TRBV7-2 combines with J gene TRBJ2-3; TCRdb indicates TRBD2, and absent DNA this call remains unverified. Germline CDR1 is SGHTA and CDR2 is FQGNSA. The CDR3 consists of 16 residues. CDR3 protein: CASSLGTSGVVDTQYF.

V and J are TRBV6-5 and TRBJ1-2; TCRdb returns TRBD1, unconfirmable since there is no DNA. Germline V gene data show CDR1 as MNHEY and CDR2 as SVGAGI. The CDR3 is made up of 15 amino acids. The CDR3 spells CASSWGNTGADGYTF.

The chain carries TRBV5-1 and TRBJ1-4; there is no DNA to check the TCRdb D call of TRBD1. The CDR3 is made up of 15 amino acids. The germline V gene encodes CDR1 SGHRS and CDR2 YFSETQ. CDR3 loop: CASSLYLDSNEKLFF.